The 25 T cell receptor beta chains below were found in one sample sequenced in a study of blood T cell repertoires in COVID-19. The protocol was immunoSEQ multiplex PCR, while the TCRdb copy is restricted to in-frame clones and leaves out a portion. The table shows tens of thousands of clones, with less than 85% occurring only once. The sequenced material came from peripheral blood. The source is a woman aged 80 or over with acute or convalescent COVID-19.

The chain has TRBV9 and TRBJ1-6; TRBD1 agrees at 12 bases. Germline V gene sequence: CDR1 SGDLS, CDR2 YYNGEE. The CDR3 consists of 18 residues. V lost 0 bases and J lost 4; bases outside the gene matches: 5. CDR3 in DNA: TGTGCCAGCAGCGTAGGGGACAGGGGGCTGGTGTATAATTCACCCCTCCACTTT. It yields the protein CASSVGDRGLVYNSPLHF.

This chain connects TRBV3-1 (or the pseudogene TRBV3-2) to TRBJ2-7, with TRBD1 matching 8 bases. CDR3 size: 15 residues. The V and J ends lost 2 bases and 2 bases, in that order; junction bases with no gene match: 5. Per the germline V gene, CDR1 is LGHDT and CDR2 is YNNKEL (reference sequence). The CDR3: CASSQYGQGTYEQYF. The CDR3 DNA reads TGTGCCAGCAGCCAATACGGACAGGGAACCTACGAGCAGTACTTC.

This chain uses TRBV9 with TRBJ1-1; 9 bases line up with TRBD1. The CDR3 covers 15 residues. The germline CDR1 and CDR2 sequences are SGDLS and YYNGEE. The V and J ends lost 3 bases and 1 base, in that order; junction bases with no gene match: 4. CDR3 sequence reads: CASSAYRGPNTEAFF. In nucleotides, the CDR3 is TGTGCCAGCAGCGCTTACAGGGGGCCGAACACTGAAGCTTTCTTT.

The rearrangement joins TRBV9 to TRBJ2-1; tentative D call: TRBD1 (7 bases). V lost 2 bases and J lost 4, with 13 bases in between. This CDR3 region has 15 residues. In germline, CDR1 is SGDLS, CDR2 YYNGEE. The CDR3 nucleotides are TGTGCCAGCAGCGTTCCAGGGGGGACTTACAATGAGCAGTTCTTC. It translates to CASSVPGGTYNEQFF.

V gene TRBV10-3 combines with J gene TRBJ1-2, with TRBD1 as a possible D gene (6 bases). The CDR3 has 15 amino acids. From germline, CDR1 is ENHRY and CDR2 SYGVKD. V lost 3 bases to trimming and J lost 4 bases, with 15 bases between them. The DNA for the CDR3 is TGTGCCATCAGTGACCGGGACAAAGGGTCCTATGGCTACACCTTC. Translated, it gives CAISDRDKGSYGYTF.

The J gene is TRBJ2-7, the V gene TRBV5-8, with TRBD1 matching over 8 bases. Germline V lookup: CDR1 SGHTS, CDR2 YDEGEE. The J segment lost 0 bases and the V segment lost 1 base, leaving 3 bases of the junction unmatched. The CDR3 totals 15 residues. CDR3 nucleotides: TGTGCCAGCAGCTTGCGACAGGGGAGCTCCTACGAGCAGTACTTC. It specifies CASSLRQGSSYEQYF.

The V gene is TRBV5-1, the J gene TRBJ1-3, with D possibly being TRBD1 (5 bases). The V and J ends lost 4 bases and 5 bases respectively, with 16 bases between them. The germline V gene encodes CDR1 SGHRS and CDR2 YFSETQ. The CDR3 is 15 amino acids. The CDR3 loop reads CASSPQTELRNTIYF. In DNA form, the CDR3 reads TGCGCCAGCAGCCCTCAGACAGAACTTCGAAACACCATATATTTT.

The chain combines TRBV7-3 with TRBJ2-1; 9 nucleotides line up with TRBD2. J was trimmed by 8 bases and V by 4 bases; bases with no gene match: 6. There are 14 residues in the CDR3. Germline lookup yields CDR1 SGHTA and CDR2 FQGTGA. CDR3: CASSSRTSVDEQFF. In nucleotides, the CDR3 is TGTGCCAGCAGCTCCCGGACTAGCGTGGATGAGCAGTTCTTC.

This clone was detected once. This chain joins TRBV6-2 or TRBV6-3 and TRBJ2-3; 7 bases match TRBD1. The CDR3 is 16 residues long. Trimming cost V 4 bases and J 2 bases; bases outside gene matches: 9. In germline, CDR1 is MNHEY, CDR2 SVGEGT. The CDR3 nucleotides read TGTGCCAGCAGTTCCGGAAGACAGGGAATCACAGATACGCAGTATTTT. Translation gives CASSSGRQGITDTQYF.

This clone was seen more than once but under ten times. The rearrangement links TRBV7-9 to TRBJ1-1; no reliable D call. The CDR3 is 16 residues long. Trimming took 5 bases from V and 1 from J, leaving 17 bases between them. Germline V lookup: CDR1 SEHNR, CDR2 FQNEAQ (reference sequence). CDR3 amino acids: CASSRRSGLANTEAFF. CDR3 in DNA: TGTGCCAGCAGCCGAAGGTCGGGTTTAGCGAACACTGAAGCTTTCTTT.

V gene TRBV6-1 combines with J gene TRBJ2-5; D not resolved. CDR1 MNHNS and CDR2 SASEGT come from the germline V gene. This CDR3 contains 12 residues. V gave up 3 bases and J gave up 1 base, with 3 bases separating them. The CDR3 reads CASSDSQETQYF. As DNA, the CDR3 is TGTGCCAGCAGTGACAGCCAAGAGACCCAGTACTTC.

The chain links TRBV9 to TRBJ1-2, with D possibly being TRBD1 (6 bases). The CDR3 runs to 15 residues. V was clipped by 2 bases and J by 5 bases, with 16 bases between them. Germline CDR1 and CDR2: SGDLS and YYNGEE. In nucleotides, the CDR3 is TGTGCCAGCAGCGTCGAAGTTCAGGGGAAATATGGCTACACCTTC. This encodes CASSVEVQGKYGYTF.

The chain uses TRBV3-1 (or the pseudogene TRBV3-2) and TRBJ1-3; D ambiguous. The V gene's germline CDR1 is LGHDT and CDR2 YNNKEL (reference sequence). V lost 0 bases to trimming and J lost 3 bases, with 3 bases between them. This CDR3 contains 13 residues. CDR3 protein: CASSQDGGNTIYF. For the CDR3, the DNA is TGTGCCAGCAGCCAAGACGGTGGAAACACCATATATTTT.

This chain links TRBV24-1 with TRBJ1-6; 7 bases agree with TRBD1. The germline CDR1 and CDR2 sequences are KGHDR and SFDVKD. The V and J ends lost 3 bases and 5 bases, in that order; junction bases with no gene match: 21. The length of the CDR3 is 21 residues. This chain's CDR3 is CATSDHLGSIQGRFNNSPLHF. The CDR3 bases are TGTGCCACCAGTGATCATTTGGGATCGATACAGGGGAGATTTAATAATTCACCCCTCCACTTT.

The chain uses TRBV13 and TRBJ1-3; D possibly corresponds to TRBD1 (5 bases). Trimming took off 8 bases at V and 2 bases at J, with 13 bases between the two ends. From germline, CDR1 is PRHDT and CDR2 FYEKMQ (reference sequence). This CDR3 comprises 14 residues. CDR3 region: CASAGLSPGNTIYF. CDR3 nucleotides: TGTGCCAGCGCGGGACTCTCCCCTGGAAACACCATATATTTT.

This clone was picked up one time. V is TRBV12-3 or TRBV12-4 and J is TRBJ1-2; TRBD1 is a possible D gene (6 bases). The ends were cut back, 5 bases at V and 4 bases at J, with 11 bases in the middle. The CDR3 has 13 residues. In DNA, the CDR3 is TGTGCCAGCAGTCCTGGACAGATCTATGGCTACACCTTC. Translating it yields CASSPGQIYGYTF.

The chain joins TRBV7-2 to TRBJ2-6; D not certain. The germline V gene has CDR1 SGHTA and CDR2 FQGNSA. This CDR3 is 15 amino acids long. Trimming took off 6 bases at V and 0 bases at J, with 9 bases between the two ends. The CDR3 protein is CASRASISGANVLTF. CDR3 nucleotides: TGTGCCAGCAGGGCTTCGATCTCTGGGGCCAACGTCCTGACTTTC.

This chain joins TRBV7-9 and TRBJ2-1; 9 bases fit TRBD2. Germline lookup yields CDR1 SEHNR and CDR2 FQNEAQ (reference sequence). This CDR3 spans 18 amino acids. V shed 0 bases and J 1 base; nucleotides not matched to a gene: 7. CDR3 in DNA: TGTGCCAGCAGCTTAGCGCTCGGACTAGCGCCATCCTACAATGAGCAGTTCTTC. It is translated as CASSLALGLAPSYNEQFF.

V is TRBV9 and J is TRBJ1-1; the match to TRBD1 covers 9 bases. Germline V gene sequence: CDR1 SGDLS, CDR2 YYNGEE. The CDR3 runs to 14 residues. Trimming took 3 bases from V and 7 from J; bases not matched to a gene: 7. Written as DNA, the CDR3 is TGTGCCAGCAGCGCCTTCTGGACAGGGGATGAAGCTTTCTTT. It is translated as CASSAFWTGDEAFF.

This chain joins TRBV5-1 and TRBJ1-5; possible D gene TRBD1, 6 bases. The CDR3 totals 16 residues. V lost 0 bases and J lost 3, with 13 bases in between. Germline CDR1 and CDR2: SGHRS and YFSETQ. DNA for the CDR3: TGCGCCAGCAGCTTGGAACAAGACAGGTTCAATCAGCCCCAGCATTTT. Translated: CASSLEQDRFNQPQHF.

The chain is built from TRBV7-2 and TRBJ1-5; D gene unclear. The length of the CDR3 is 15 residues. Germline CDR1 reads SGHTA; CDR2 reads FQGNSA. V dropped 3 bases and J dropped 0 bases, with 9 bases sitting between them. This chain's CDR3 is CASSFQQHSNQPQHF. Here the CDR3 DNA reads TGTGCCAGCAGCTTCCAACAACATAGCAATCAGCCCCAGCATTTT.

About this clone itself: The sample holds other DNA sequences that translate to the same CDR3. The V gene is TRBV3-1 (or the pseudogene TRBV3-2), the J gene TRBJ2-2; 10 positions match TRBD2. Germline V lookup: CDR1 LGHDT, CDR2 YNNKEL (reference sequence). After removal of 4 bases from V and 5 bases from J, the junction contained 7 bases not matched to a gene. This CDR3 is built from 16 residues. The CDR3 sequence is CASSPSGGARTGELFF. Written as DNA, the CDR3 is TGTGCCAGCAGCCCCAGCGGGGGGGCTCGGACCGGGGAGCTGTTTTTT.

The genes are TRBV27 and TRBJ1-5; the D is unclear. Trimming pared 5 bases from V and 2 bases from J, leaving 7 bases between. There are 13 residues in the CDR3. Germline V gene sequence: CDR1 MNHEY, CDR2 SMNVEV (reference sequence). The CDR3 sequence is CASSPRGNQPQHF. The CDR3 nucleotides read TGTGCCAGCAGTCCCCGGGGCAATCAGCCCCAGCATTTT.

V and J are TRBV5-1 and TRBJ1-1; perhaps TRBD1 as D (5 bases). CDR3 length equals 14 residues. With 3 bases removed from V and 6 bases from J, the gap between germline ends came to 15 bases. Germline V lookup: CDR1 SGHRS, CDR2 YFSETQ. CDR3 nucleotides: TGCGCCAGCAGCTCCCCAGGGATTATTTCTGAAGCTTTCTTT. Translating it yields CASSSPGIISEAFF.

The count of this clone is one. The chain is built from TRBV6-5 and TRBJ1-1, with 8 bases aligning to TRBD1. The CDR3 totals 14 residues. The germline V gene has CDR1 MNHEY and CDR2 SVGAGI. The V and J ends lost 7 bases and 4 bases, in that order; junction bases with no gene match: 8. For the CDR3, the DNA is TGTGCCAGCATTAGACAGGGGTCGGGCACTGAAGCTTTCTTT. Amino acid sequence: CASIRQGSGTEAFF.